This entry lists 20 T cell receptor beta chains sequenced from one sample in a study of cytomegalovirus exposure and HLA in healthy donors (dated by TCRdb to the late 2010s). Library preparation used the immunoSEQ multiplex PCR assay. For the multiplex PCR, a mixture combining 60 forward primers for TCR Vbeta segments and 13 reverse primers for TCR Jbeta segments was used. TCRdb obtained this table from immuneACCESS and retained in-frame rearrangements with V and J assigned. These tables miss some clones; where compared with another copy, unresolved V genes account for less than half of the shortfall, and the remainder is unexplained. The sample data list approximately 97,000 clones, and around 80% of these were observed just once. About 4.8% of the sample rests with the top ten. The sequenced sample was PBMCs. The receptors originated from a man aged 40-49 years in good health and CMV-seropositive.

The chain links TRBV4-1 to TRBJ2-5; 9 bases are a match to TRBD2. After removal of 8 bases from V and 7 bases from J, the junction contained 14 bases not matched to a gene. The CDR3 consists of 15 residues. CDR1 MGHRA and CDR2 YSYEKL come from the germline V gene. Here the CDR3 DNA reads TGCGCCAGCTCTGGGGGAGCGGGAGGCCCACGGACCCAGTACTTC. Encoded protein: CASSGGAGGPRTQYF.

Regarding this clone: The junction departs from germline at one end; a sequencing error may be responsible. This chain connects TRBV6-5 to TRBJ1-1; no definite D call. Germline V gives CDR1 MNHEY, CDR2 SVGAGI. This CDR3 comprises 13 residues. Written as DNA, the CDR3 is TGTGCCAGCAATTACCTCCGAGACACTGAAGCTTTCTTT. The encoded protein is CASNYLRDTEAFF.

The J gene is TRBJ2-2, the V gene TRBV11-2; D is possibly TRBD2 (5 bases). Germline-derived CDR1 and CDR2 are SGHAT and FQNNGV. CDR3 length: 19 amino acids. The V end was cut by 5 bases, the J end by 2 bases, with 24 bases between. The CDR3 loop is CASSLEWTLDRVNTGELFF. The CDR3 bases are TGTGCCAGCAGCCTCGAGTGGACTCTCGACCGAGTTAACACCGGGGAGCTGTTTTTT.

The chain employs TRBV19 and TRBJ2-5; D not resolved. Trimming took 3 bases from V and 3 from J, leaving 8 bases between them. CDR1 and CDR2 (germline): LNHDA, SQIVND (reference sequence). The CDR3 totals 13 residues. The CDR3: CASSILEKETQYF. The CDR3 DNA sequence: TGTGCCAGTAGTATTCTTGAGAAAGAGACCCAGTACTTC.

The chain carries TRBV5-1 and TRBJ2-2; 8 bases map to TRBD1. The V and J ends lost 2 bases and 5 bases, in that order; junction bases with no gene match: 5. Germline assignment: CDR1 SGHRS and CDR2 YFSETQ. This CDR3 has 15 amino acids. The DNA for the CDR3 is TGCGCCAGCAGCTTCCTACAGGGGGGAACCGGGGAGCTGTTTTTT. This sequence encodes CASSFLQGGTGELFF. Using reference TRBV5-1 and TRBJ2-2 for the parts outside the CDR3, the full variable domain is KAGVTQTPRYLIKTRGQQVTLSCSPISGHRSVSWYQQTPGQGLQFLFEYFSETQRNKGNFPGRFSGRQFSNSRSEMNVSTLELGDSALYLCASSFLQGGTGELFFGEGSRLTVL.

A word on this clone: Other DNA sequences from this sample encode an identical CDR3 as well. The chain uses TRBV28 and TRBJ1-5; 8 bases agree with TRBD1. Germline-derived CDR1 and CDR2 are MDHEN and SYDVKM. The CDR3 totals 17 residues. J lost 7 bases, V lost 6 bases, and 17 bases had no gene match. The DNA for the CDR3 is TGTGCCAGCAGAGGTGGCGTAGGGCAGGGGGCCTTCCAGCCCCAGCATTTT. This sequence encodes CASRGGVGQGAFQPQHF.

This clone showed up just once. V is TRBV2 and J is TRBJ2-7, with TRBD1 matching over 8 bases. This CDR3 has 15 amino acids. The germline gives CDR1 SNHLY, CDR2 FYNNEI. The V gene end was trimmed by 2 bases and the J gene end by 4 bases; junction bases not matched to a gene: 7. The CDR3 DNA reads TGTGCCAGCAGTGAAACAGGCCAGGGGGCGTACGAGCAGTACTTC. Protein sequence: CASSETGQGAYEQYF.

The chain recombines TRBV4-1 with TRBJ1-2; a weak D match, TRBD1 (6 bases). Germline loops: CDR1 MGHRA, CDR2 YSYEKL. The CDR3 consists of 14 residues. Trimming shortened V by 0 bases and J by 6 bases, and 11 bases separated the two germline ends. The CDR3 sequence: CASSQDYRDHGYTF. The CDR3 DNA reads TGCGCCAGCAGCCAAGATTACAGGGACCATGGCTACACCTTC.

The chain combines TRBV15 with TRBJ1-5; tentatively, D is TRBD1 (6 bases). Deletions cut 0 bases from V and 5 bases from J, with 11 bases between. The CDR3 is 15 amino acids. CDR1 LNHNV and CDR2 YYDKDF come from the germline V gene (reference sequence). The CDR3, as DNA: TGTGCCACCAGCAGAGATTGGGGGGGCCATCAGCCCCAGCATTTT. This sequence encodes CATSRDWGGHQPQHF.

A single count supports this clone. The V call is TRBV5-1, the J call TRBJ2-1, with 8 bases aligning to TRBD2. Trimming cost V 0 bases and J 5 bases; bases outside gene matches: 4. The V gene's germline CDR1 is SGHRS and CDR2 YFSETQ. This CDR3 is built from 15 residues. CDR3 sequence reads: CASSLVGGAHNEQFF. CDR3 sequence (DNA): TGCGCCAGCAGCTTGGTCGGGGGGGCGCACAATGAGCAGTTCTTC.

The rearrangement uses TRBV7-9 and TRBJ2-3, with 10 bases aligning to TRBD2. V shed 7 bases and J 3 bases; nucleotides not matched to a gene: 4. CDR1 is SEHNR, CDR2 FQNEAQ, per germline (reference sequence). CDR3 length: 14 residues. CDR3 sequence: CASTPSGGTDTQYF. CDR3 bases: TGTGCCAGCACTCCTAGCGGGGGAACAGATACGCAGTATTTT.

The chain employs TRBV28 and TRBJ2-7; possibly TRBD1 for D (5 bases). Trimming took off 3 bases at V and 3 bases at J, with 15 bases between the two ends. The germline gives CDR1 MDHEN, CDR2 SYDVKM. This CDR3 region has 15 residues. The CDR3 region has the DNA TGTGCCAGCAGTTTCCCCCAGGGAAGGGTCTACGAGCAGTACTTC. Its translation: CASSFPQGRVYEQYF.

The chain recombines TRBV30 with TRBJ1-4, with TRBD1 identical over 7 bases. Germline V gives CDR1 GTSNPN, CDR2 SVGIG (reference sequence). This CDR3 is 12 amino acids long. Trimming removed 3 bases from V and 12 bases from J; junction bases left unmatched: 7. Written as DNA, the CDR3 is TGTGCCTGGAGAGACGACAGGGACGAACTGTTTTTT. Encoded protein: CAWRDDRDELFF.

The chain combines TRBV27 with TRBJ1-2; D uncertain. The V end lost 6 bases, the J end lost 3 bases, and 14 bases lay between the germline ends. The CDR3 is 14 amino acids. Germline V lookup: CDR1 MNHEY, CDR2 SMNVEV (reference sequence). CDR3 DNA: TGTGCCAGCAGCCTCACCGCCAGTTACTATGGCTACACCTTC. Translated, it gives CASSLTASYYGYTF.

The CDR3 protein is CASSLGGKSTDTQYF. In DNA form, the CDR3 reads TGCGCCAGCAGCTTAGGAGGGAAATCCACAGATACGCAGTATTTT. The rearrangement uses TRBV5-1 and TRBJ2-3, with D possibly being TRBD2 (6 bases). Germline CDR1 reads SGHRS; CDR2 reads YFSETQ. The V and J ends lost 2 bases and 2 bases respectively, with 12 bases between them. This CDR3 spans 15 amino acids.

This chain uses TRBV28 with TRBJ2-7, with D possibly TRBD1 on 5 matching bases. V was pared by 6 bases and J by 1 base, with 7 bases between. CDR3 size: 12 residues. Germline V lookup: CDR1 MDHEN, CDR2 SYDVKM. CDR3 residues: CASRRQSYEQYF. The CDR3 DNA follows: TGTGCCAGCAGGAGACAGTCCTACGAGCAGTACTTC. The entire variable domain, with the rest obtained from reference TRBV28 and TRBJ2-7, is as follows: DVKVTQSSRYLVKRTGEKVFLECVQDMDHENMFWYRQDPGLGLRLIYFSYDVKMKEKGDIPEGYSVSREKKERFSLILESASTNQTSMYLCASRRQSYEQYFGPGTRLTVT.

The gene calls are TRBV29-1 and TRBJ2-5, with 10 nucleotides matching TRBD2. The CDR3 sequence is 14 residues long. J lost 2 bases, V lost 5 bases, and 5 bases had no gene match. CDR1 and CDR2 from the germline V gene are SQVTM and ANQGSEA. The CDR3 spells CSVSIAGGQETQYF. As DNA, the CDR3 is TGCAGCGTTTCGATAGCGGGGGGACAAGAGACCCAGTACTTC.

This sequence joins TRBV27 and TRBJ2-3; TRBD2 matches 8 bases. This CDR3 has 16 amino acids. Germline CDR1 and CDR2: MNHEY and SMNVEV (reference sequence). Unmatched junction bases numbered 10, after V lost 2 bases and J lost 6 bases. This chain's CDR3 is CASSLRAGAWRDTQYF. The CDR3, as DNA: TGTGCCAGCAGTTTACGAGCGGGAGCCTGGCGGGATACGCAGTATTTT.

This chain connects TRBV6-5 to TRBJ1-2; D remains unclear. Trimming stripped 6 bases from V and 7 bases from J, with 15 bases between. In germline, CDR1 is MNHEY, CDR2 SVGAGI. The CDR3 has 13 amino acids. The CDR3 is CASRTPRFSGYTF. The CDR3 nucleotides read TGTGCCAGCAGGACGCCCAGGTTTAGTGGCTACACCTTC.

V usage is TRBV28 and J usage is TRBJ2-7; D gene ambiguous. Per the germline V gene, CDR1 is MDHEN and CDR2 is SYDVKM. The CDR3 consists of 13 residues. Deletions cut 3 bases from V and 2 bases from J, with 8 bases between. CDR3 sequence (DNA): TGTGCCAGCAGTTTGAGCTTCCCCTACGAGCAGTACTTC. Protein: CASSLSFPYEQYF.